This record covers a single TCR beta chain. The antigen remains undetermined. Trimming took 3 bases from V and 7 from J, leaving 12 bases between them. CDR1 and CDR2 from the germline V gene are SNHLY and FYNNEI. The CDR3 has 13 amino acids. PCR primers comprised 60 Vbeta and 13 Jbeta primers. TCRdb's table, derived via immunoSEQ multiplex PCR, lists solely in-frame clones and lacks some. This sample has roughly 200,000 clones, with over 65% found just once. This entry comes from a study of cytomegalovirus exposure and HLA in healthy donors. General study results and limits: Later analysis showed TCR association rates varying by HLA locus, highest for DRB1 and lowest for HLA-C. Fewer N-insertions (relative to the roughly 630-donor mean) were reportedly seen in an Asian-associated ancestry cluster in a later analysis. HLA restriction was apparent for most CMV-associated TCR beta chains in a later analysis.

V is TRBV2 and J is TRBJ1-2; tentatively, D is TRBD1 (6 bases). The sequencing input was PBMCs. This TCR was sampled from a man aged 18 to 30 in good health and CMV-seronegative. CDR3: CASSDGTTSGYTF. In DNA form, the CDR3 reads TGTGCCAGCAGTGATGGGACAACGAGTGGCTACACCTTC. Together with reference TRBV2 and TRBJ1-2, the CDR3 gives the full variable domain: EPEVTQTPSHQVTQMGQEVILRCVPISNHLYFYWYRQILGQKVEFLVSFYNNEISEKSEIFDDQFSVERPDGSNFTLKIRSTKLEDSAMYFCASSDGTTSGYTFGSGTRLTVV.